These T cell receptor beta chains were read from a single sample in a study of blood T cells in healthy people across ages. Each CDR3 protein gets one entry after TCRdb re-called the 5' RACE reads with MiXCR. The sample carries around 670,000 distinct CDR3 sequences, around 31% recorded once. The sequenced sample was blood. The source is a woman aged 80 or older in good health. The CDR3 runs from the conserved cysteine through the conserved F or W.

j_gene,v_gene,CDR3aa
TRBJ1-5,TRBV5-4,CASTVQGSNQPQHF
TRBJ2-1,TRBV7-2,CASSRSGQGYNEQFF
TRBJ2-3,TRBV14,CASSQTRTSGPTDTQYF
TRBJ1-6,TRBV5-6,CASSRVGSSYNSPLHF
TRBJ1-1,TRBV7-9,CASSAQGGMNTEAFF
TRBJ2-1,TRBV5-1,CASSLDGNEQFF
TRBJ2-6,TRBV7-3,CASSLTGAHLSGANVLTF
TRBJ1-1,TRBV6-2/TRBV6-3,CASSPTGRGTEAFF
TRBJ1-1,TRBV10-3,CAISDHPRGQGVTEAFF
TRBJ2-7,TRBV7-2,CASSYGFRSYNEQYF
TRBJ2-5,TRBV4-1,CASSQEWGGRSRETQYF
TRBJ1-6,TRBV20-1,CSATPGNNSPLHF
.,TRBV4-1,CASSHQSGGAGETQKTQYF
TRBJ1-6,TRBV10-3,CAIRPGENSPLHF
TRBJ1-6,TRBV29-1,CSVADGTQGQSLHF
TRBJ2-7,TRBV7-9,CASSLGYGTYEQYF
TRBJ2-2,TRBV7-3,CASSPRGQGNTGELFF
TRBJ2-1,TRBV29-1,CSVVAGEVGSYNEQFF
TRBJ2-1,TRBV20-1,CSAPTTSGGFISSYDEQFF
TRBJ2-5,TRBV3-1,CASSPTSGGHGAETQYF
TRBJ2-5,TRBV20-1,CSARDGLTGVSQETQYF
TRBJ1-1,TRBV2,CASSVWAEGTEAFF
TRBJ2-7,TRBV20-1,CSAGQGSYEQYF
TRBJ1-1,TRBV27,CASGRGSWGTEAFF
TRBJ2-1,TRBV20-1,CSASLAASSYNEQFF
TRBJ2-2,TRBV6-2/TRBV6-3,CASSWRVNTGELFF
TRBJ2-5,TRBV7-2,CASSLGWETQYF
TRBJ2-3,TRBV20-1,CSANAGLPPDTQYF
TRBJ1-2,TRBV7-6,CASSPGTGAGYTF
TRBJ2-3,TRBV10-3,CAIRRQGAGDTQYF
TRBJ2-1,TRBV4-1,CASSQTGTGGRNEQFF
TRBJ1-2,TRBV30,CAWRESGIGYGYTF
TRBJ1-5,TRBV7-9,CASSQDHSNQPQHF
TRBJ1-5,TRBV29-1,CSVRSGANQPQHF
TRBJ2-2,TRBV27,CASRLAGLGELFF
TRBJ1-5,TRBV3-1,CASSQTVGPNQPQHF